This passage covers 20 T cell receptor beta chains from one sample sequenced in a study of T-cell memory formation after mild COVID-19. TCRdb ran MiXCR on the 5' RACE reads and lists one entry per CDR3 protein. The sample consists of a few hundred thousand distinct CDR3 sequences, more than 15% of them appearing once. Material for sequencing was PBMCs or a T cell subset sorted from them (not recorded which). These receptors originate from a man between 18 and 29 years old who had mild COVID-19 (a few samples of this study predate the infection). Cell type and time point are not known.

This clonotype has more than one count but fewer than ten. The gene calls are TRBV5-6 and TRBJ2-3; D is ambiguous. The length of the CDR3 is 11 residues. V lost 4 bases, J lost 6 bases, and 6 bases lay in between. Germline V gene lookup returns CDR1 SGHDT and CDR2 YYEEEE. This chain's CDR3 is CASSTEDTQYF. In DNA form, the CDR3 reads TGTGCCAGCAGCACTGAGGATACGCAGTATTTT.

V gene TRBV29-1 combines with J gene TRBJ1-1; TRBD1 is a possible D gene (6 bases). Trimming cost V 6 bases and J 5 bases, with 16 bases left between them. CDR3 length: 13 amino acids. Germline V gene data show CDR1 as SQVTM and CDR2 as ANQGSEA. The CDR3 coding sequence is TGCAGCGTCCCACGGGGGGGCGGGACTGAAGCTTTCTTT. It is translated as CSVPRGGGTEAFF.

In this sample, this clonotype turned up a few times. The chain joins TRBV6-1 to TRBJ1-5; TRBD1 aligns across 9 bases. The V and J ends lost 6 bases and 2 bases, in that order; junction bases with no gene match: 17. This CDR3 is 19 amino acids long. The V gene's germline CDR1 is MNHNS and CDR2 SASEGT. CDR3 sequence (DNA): TGTGCCAGCAGCCGACGTCGGGACAGGGTTGAGTTCGGCAATCAGCCCCAGCATTTT. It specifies CASSRRRDRVEFGNQPQHF.

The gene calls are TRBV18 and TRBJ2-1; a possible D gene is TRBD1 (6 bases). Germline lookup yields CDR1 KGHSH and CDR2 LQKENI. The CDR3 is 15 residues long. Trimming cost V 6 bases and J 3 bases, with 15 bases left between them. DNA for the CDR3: TGTGCCAGCTCCGCTACAGGGAGCGGCTACAATGAGCAGTTCTTC. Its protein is CASSATGSGYNEQFF.

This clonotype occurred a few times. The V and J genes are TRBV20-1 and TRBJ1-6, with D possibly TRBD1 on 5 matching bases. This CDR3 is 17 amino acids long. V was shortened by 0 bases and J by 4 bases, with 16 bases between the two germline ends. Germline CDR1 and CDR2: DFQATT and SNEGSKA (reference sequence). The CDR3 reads CSAREGELGGYNSPLHF. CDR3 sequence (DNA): TGCAGTGCTAGAGAGGGGGAACTAGGAGGGTATAATTCACCCCTCCACTTT.

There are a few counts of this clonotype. The CDR3 spells CATKGTANTEAFF. CDR3 nucleotide sequence: TGTGCCACTAAGGGAACAGCGAACACTGAAGCTTTCTTT. The chain employs TRBV12-3 or TRBV12-4 and TRBJ1-1; D remains unclear. Deletions cut 10 bases from V and 1 base from J, with 13 bases between. CDR3 length: 13 residues.

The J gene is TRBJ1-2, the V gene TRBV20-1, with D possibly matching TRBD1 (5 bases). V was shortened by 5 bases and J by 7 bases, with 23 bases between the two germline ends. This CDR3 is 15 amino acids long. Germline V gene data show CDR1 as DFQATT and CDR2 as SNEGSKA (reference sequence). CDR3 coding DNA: TGCAGTGCTCAACCGACAGTCAATAATCATGGTGGCTACACCTTC. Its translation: CSAQPTVNNHGGYTF.

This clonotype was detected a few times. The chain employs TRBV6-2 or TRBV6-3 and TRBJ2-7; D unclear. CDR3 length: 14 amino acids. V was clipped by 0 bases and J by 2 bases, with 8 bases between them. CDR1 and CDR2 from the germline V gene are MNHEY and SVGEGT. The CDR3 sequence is CASSYSASPYEQYV. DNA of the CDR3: TGTGCCAGCAGTTACTCGGCTAGTCCCTACGAGCAGTACGTC.

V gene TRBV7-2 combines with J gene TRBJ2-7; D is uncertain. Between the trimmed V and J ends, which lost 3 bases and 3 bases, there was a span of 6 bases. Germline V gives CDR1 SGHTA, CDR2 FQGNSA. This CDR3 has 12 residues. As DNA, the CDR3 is TGTGCCAGCAGCTTTGATGGCTACGAGCAGTACGTC. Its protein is CASSFDGYEQYV.

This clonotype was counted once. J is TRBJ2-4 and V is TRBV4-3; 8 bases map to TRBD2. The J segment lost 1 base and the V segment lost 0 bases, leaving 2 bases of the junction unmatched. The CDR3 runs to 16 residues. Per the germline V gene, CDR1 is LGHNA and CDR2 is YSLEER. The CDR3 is CASSQDRGGAKNIQYF. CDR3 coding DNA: TGCGCCAGCAGCCAAGATCGGGGGGGGGCCAAAAACATTCAGTACTTC.

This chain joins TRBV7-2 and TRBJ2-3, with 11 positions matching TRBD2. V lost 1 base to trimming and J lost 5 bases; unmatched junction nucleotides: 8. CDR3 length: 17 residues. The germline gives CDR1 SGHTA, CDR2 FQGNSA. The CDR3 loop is CASSLVALAGGRDTQYF. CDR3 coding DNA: TGTGCCAGCAGCTTAGTCGCCCTAGCGGGGGGTAGAGATACGCAGTATTTT.

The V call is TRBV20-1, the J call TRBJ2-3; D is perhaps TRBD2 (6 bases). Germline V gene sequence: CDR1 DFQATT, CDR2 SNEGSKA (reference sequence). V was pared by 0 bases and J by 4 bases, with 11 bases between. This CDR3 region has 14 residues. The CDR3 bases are TGCAGTGCTAGAGATACGCGGGGTTCAGATACGCAGTATTTT. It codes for CSARDTRGSDTQYF.

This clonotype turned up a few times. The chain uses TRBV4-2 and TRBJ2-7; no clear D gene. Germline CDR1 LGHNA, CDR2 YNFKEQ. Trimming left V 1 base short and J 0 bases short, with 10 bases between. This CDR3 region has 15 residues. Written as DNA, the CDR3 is TGTGCCAGCAGCCAAGGGGCTACGTTCTCCTACGAGCAGTACTTC. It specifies CASSQGATFSYEQYF.

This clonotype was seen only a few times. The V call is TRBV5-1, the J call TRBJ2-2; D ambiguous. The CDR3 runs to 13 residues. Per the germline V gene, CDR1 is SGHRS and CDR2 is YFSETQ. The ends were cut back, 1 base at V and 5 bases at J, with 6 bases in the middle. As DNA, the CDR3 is TGCGCCAGCAGCTTGTCCGAAACCGGGGAGCTGTTTTTT. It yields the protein CASSLSETGELFF.

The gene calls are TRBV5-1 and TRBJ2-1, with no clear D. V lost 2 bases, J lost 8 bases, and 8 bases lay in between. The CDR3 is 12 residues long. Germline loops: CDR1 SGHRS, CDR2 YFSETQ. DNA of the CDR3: TGCGCCAGCAGCTTCCTCGGCGATGAGCAGTTCTTC. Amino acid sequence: CASSFLGDEQFF.

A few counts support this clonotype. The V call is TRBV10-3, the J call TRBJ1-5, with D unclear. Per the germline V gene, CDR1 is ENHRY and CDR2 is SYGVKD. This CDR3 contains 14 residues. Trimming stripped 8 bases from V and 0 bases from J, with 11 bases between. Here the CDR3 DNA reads TGTGCCATCTCGGCGCAGGATAGCAATCAGCCCCAGCATTTT. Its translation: CAISAQDSNQPQHF.

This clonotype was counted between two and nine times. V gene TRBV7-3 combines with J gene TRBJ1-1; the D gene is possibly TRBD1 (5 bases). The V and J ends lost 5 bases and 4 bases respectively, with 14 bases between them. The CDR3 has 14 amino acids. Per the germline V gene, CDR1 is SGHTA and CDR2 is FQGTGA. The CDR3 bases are TGTGCCAGCAGCCCAACCGTCGACAGCACTGAAGCTTTCTTT. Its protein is CASSPTVDSTEAFF.

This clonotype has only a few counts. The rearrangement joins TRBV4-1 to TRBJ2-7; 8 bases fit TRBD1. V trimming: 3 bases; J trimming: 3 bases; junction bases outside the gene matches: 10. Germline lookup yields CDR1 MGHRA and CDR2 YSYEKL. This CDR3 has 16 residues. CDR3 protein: CASSQDRDRSFYEQYF. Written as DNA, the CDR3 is TGCGCCAGCAGCCAGGACCGGGACAGGTCCTTCTACGAGCAGTACTTC.

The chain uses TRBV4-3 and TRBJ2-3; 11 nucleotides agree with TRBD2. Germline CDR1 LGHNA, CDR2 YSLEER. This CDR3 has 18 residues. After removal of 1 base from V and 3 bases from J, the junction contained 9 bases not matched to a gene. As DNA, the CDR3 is TGCGCCAGCAGCCAAGGGGTCTTAGCGGGGGGGAGGACAGATACGCAGTATTTT. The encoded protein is CASSQGVLAGGRTDTQYF.

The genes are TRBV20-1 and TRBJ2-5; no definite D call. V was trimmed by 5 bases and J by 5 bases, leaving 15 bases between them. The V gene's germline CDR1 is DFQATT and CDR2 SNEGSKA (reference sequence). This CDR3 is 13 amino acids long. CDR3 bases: TGCAGTGCTGGGCAGTATGTCGGCGAGACCCAGTACTTC. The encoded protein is CSAGQYVGETQYF.